This TCR beta chain derives from a study of T cells in Graves' hyperthyroidism and ophthalmopathy. Amplification of TCR beta CDR3 regions used RNA as the template. TCR CDR3 underwent first-round RT-PCR with the HTBI primer set. One entry per CDR3 protein results from TCRdb running MiXCR on the multiplex PCR reads. The table shows some 320,000 distinct CDR3 sequences, with approximately 14% occurring only once. At least ten counts were recorded for this clonotype. The germline V gene encodes CDR1 SNHLY and CDR2 FYNNEI. CDR3 length: 15 amino acids. Trimming cost V 10 bases and J 6 bases, with 25 bases left between them.

The specimen was blood. This rearrangement joins TRBV2 to TRBJ2-7; D possibly matches TRBD1 or TRBD2 (6 bases each). The clonotype was recovered from a woman in her 40s with Graves' ophthalmopathy. CDR3 bases: TGTGCCACCCTCTGGGGGGAACAGGGAGGAGGCGAGCAGTACTTC. It translates to CATLWGEQGGGEQYF.